A single sample gave rise to the 31 T cell receptor beta chains below, sequenced in a study of regulatory T cells in long-lasting Graves disease. Assembly of TCR beta libraries relied on iRepertoire HTBI primers together with Arm-PCR of CDR3 regions. TCRdb processed the multiplex PCR reads anew with MiXCR; each CDR3 protein has one entry. This table has about 440,000 distinct CDR3 sequences, around 17% appearing once. Specified time point: newly diagnosed GD, antithyroid drugs for less than 3 months. The TCR library was made from RNA extracted from PBMCs. In addition, the sample was reused for a study of T cells in Graves' hyperthyroidism and ophthalmopathy.

Sequencing used peripheral blood mononuclear cells (PBMCs), obtained at new diagnosis, from a patient treated with antithyroid drugs. These receptors came from a woman aged 25 to 39 with Graves disease.

This clonotype was picked up many times. The J gene is TRBJ2-1, the V gene TRBV11-2, with 7 bases matching TRBD2. CDR3 length equals 16 residues. Trimming took 2 bases from V and 5 from J; bases not matched to a gene: 9. Per germline, CDR1 SGHAT and CDR2 FQNNGV. The CDR3, as DNA: TGTGCCAGCAGCTTATTTCGTCTAGCGGCCGACAATGAGCAGTTCTTC. Protein product: CASSLFRLAADNEQFF.

V gene TRBV15 combines with J gene TRBJ1-1; D is unresolved. Trimming stripped 1 base from V and 1 base from J, with 13 bases between. The CDR3 is 16 residues long. The V gene's germline CDR1 is LNHNV and CDR2 YYDKDF (reference sequence). The CDR3 DNA sequence: TGTGCCACCAGCAGAGGGATCAGCACTACGAACACTGAAGCTTTCTTT. Its protein product is CATSRGISTTNTEAFF. Using reference TRBV15 and TRBJ1-1 for the parts outside the CDR3, the full variable domain is DAMVIQNPRYQVTQFGKPVTLSCSQTLNHNVMYWYQQKSSQAPKLLFHYYDKDFNNEADTPDNFQSRRPNTSFCFLDIRSPGLGDTAMYLCATSRGISTTNTEAFFGQGTRLTVV.

The rearrangement joins TRBV7-9 to TRBJ2-5; the D gene is possibly TRBD2 (6 bases). The germline V gene encodes CDR1 SEHNR and CDR2 FQNEAQ (reference sequence). CDR3 size: 15 residues. V was clipped by 2 bases and J by 1 base, with 11 bases between them. The CDR3, as DNA: TGTGCCAGCAGCTTACGAGTGGGAGGCCAAGAGACCCAGTACTTC. Encoded protein: CASSLRVGGQETQYF.

There are many counts of this clonotype. The J gene is TRBJ2-1, the V gene TRBV11-2, with unresolved D. The ends were cut back, 1 base at V and 0 bases at J, with 13 bases in the middle. Looked up from germline, CDR1 is SGHAT and CDR2 is FQNNGV. The CDR3 contains 17 residues. The CDR3 spells CASSLGYPTRSYNEQFF. DNA for the CDR3: TGTGCCAGCAGCTTAGGATACCCTACCCGCTCCTACAATGAGCAGTTCTTC.

As for this clonotype: A read error is the likely source, as a far larger clone sits one nucleotide away. V usage is TRBV27 and J usage is TRBJ1-2; TRBD1 matches 9 bases. The V segment lost 4 bases and the J segment 7 bases; nucleotides outside the gene matches: 10. Germline CDR1 MNHEY, CDR2 SMNVEV (reference sequence). This CDR3 region has 15 residues. As DNA, the CDR3 is TGTGCCAGCAGTTCCTCCGGGACAGGGTATTTTGGCTACACCTTC. This gives the protein CASSSSGTGYFGYTF.

Ten or more counts support this clonotype. The rearrangement links TRBV7-9 to TRBJ1-2, with D uncertain. The V and J ends lost 4 bases and 5 bases respectively, with 17 bases between them. Germline V gives CDR1 SEHNR, CDR2 FQNEAQ (reference sequence). The CDR3 sequence is 15 residues long. CDR3 sequence reads: CASSSSPGVGYGYTF. The CDR3 DNA reads TGTGCCAGCAGCTCAAGCCCGGGCGTCGGTTATGGCTACACCTTC.

This clonotype was picked up many times. V and J are TRBV20-1 and TRBJ2-3; D remains unclear. Trimming stripped 4 bases from V and 2 bases from J, with 13 bases between. This CDR3 is built from 14 residues. Germline V gives CDR1 DFQATT, CDR2 SNEGSKA (reference sequence). In DNA form, the CDR3 reads TGCAGTGCTATTTCTAGGATTTCCACAGATACGCAGTATTTT. This gives the protein CSAISRISTDTQYF.

The rearrangement links TRBV29-1 to TRBJ2-7; TRBD1 matches 10 bases. From germline, CDR1 is SQVTM and CDR2 ANQGSEA. Trimming cost V 6 bases and J 4 bases; bases outside gene matches: 6. This CDR3 region has 13 residues. CDR3 sequence: CSVAGTGVYEQYF. CDR3 DNA: TGCAGCGTAGCCGGGACAGGGGTATACGAGCAGTACTTC.

V usage is TRBV5-6 and J usage is TRBJ2-1; TRBD2 matches at 9 bases. The V gene end was trimmed by 2 bases and the J gene end by 4 bases; junction bases not matched to a gene: 4. The CDR3 contains 15 residues. In germline, CDR1 is SGHDT, CDR2 YYEEEE. CDR3 residues: CASSLGSGRYNEQFF. The DNA for the CDR3 is TGTGCCAGCAGCTTAGGTAGCGGGAGATACAATGAGCAGTTCTTC.

This clonotype was observed at least ten times. This chain connects TRBV30 to TRBJ2-3, with D unresolved. CDR1 is GTSNPN and CDR2 is SVGIG in the germline V gene (reference sequence). The CDR3 covers 12 residues. Trimming removed 2 bases from V and 4 bases from J, with 7 bases in between. The CDR3 loop is CAWSRISDTQYF. The CDR3 DNA reads as TGTGCCTGGAGTAGGATCTCAGATACGCAGTATTTT. The full variable domain, completed using reference TRBV30 and TRBJ2-3, is SQTIHQWPATLVQPVGSPLSLECTVEGTSNPNLYWYRQAAGRGLQLLFYSVGIGQISSEVPQNLSASRPQDRQFILSSKKLLLSDSGFYLCAWSRISDTQYFGPGTRLTVL.

This clonotype was picked up a small number of times. The chain has TRBV28 and TRBJ2-2; no reliable D call. The CDR3 spans 15 residues. V was shortened by 6 bases and J by 0 bases, with 11 bases between the two germline ends. The germline V gene has CDR1 MDHEN and CDR2 SYDVKM. For the CDR3, the DNA is TGTGCCAGCAGGGAATACCGCCCGAACACCGGGGAGCTGTTTTTT. Encoded protein: CASREYRPNTGELFF.

A word on this clonotype: It may be a read error: a sequence one base away is much more abundant. The rearrangement uses TRBV6-2 or TRBV6-3 and TRBJ1-2; D gene ambiguous. Germline CDR1 reads MNHEY; CDR2 reads SVGEGT. The CDR3 runs 12 residues. The CDR3 protein is CASRIGNHGYTF. For the CDR3, the DNA is TGTGCCAGCAGGATTGGTAACCATGGCTACACCTTC.

With regard to this clonotype: A read error is possible here, since a much larger clone lies one base away. V and J are TRBV3-1 and TRBJ1-2; 7 nucleotides line up with TRBD1. Germline assignment: CDR1 LGHDT and CDR2 YNNKEL (reference sequence). The CDR3 spans 13 residues. The CDR3, as DNA: TGTGCCAGCAGCTCCGGGACAGACTATGGCTACAGCTTC. Translation: CASSSGTDYGYSF. Based on the CDR3 plus reference TRBV3-1 and TRBJ1-2, the full variable domain is DTAVSQTPKYLVTQMGNDKSIKCEQNLGHDTMYWYKQDSKKFLKIMFSYNNKELIINETVPNRFSPKSPDKAHLNLHINSLELGDSAVYFCASSSGTDYGYSFGSGTRLTVV.

In the case of this clonotype: This clone may be a read error of a much larger clone one base away. This sequence joins TRBV12-3 or TRBV12-4 and TRBJ2-5; 9 bases fit TRBD1. CDR3 length: 14 residues. CDR3 sequence: CASTLTGGEEIQYF. The DNA of the CDR3 is TGTGCCAGCACCCTGACAGGGGGGGAAGAGATCCAGTACTTC.

Regarding this clonotype: Since a far larger clone is one base different, this is likely a read error. The rearrangement joins TRBV7-2 to TRBJ2-5; D perhaps matches TRBD2 (6 bases). The tail of the sequence fits TRBJ2-1 better, so the J call may be wrong. This CDR3 has 17 residues. From germline, CDR1 is SGHTA and CDR2 FQGNSA. The CDR3 region is CASSYKANGGTYNEQFF. The CDR3 nucleotides read TGTGCCAGCAGCTATAAGGCTAACGGGGGTACCTACAATGAGCAGTTCTTC.

This clonotype has at least ten counts. This rearrangement joins TRBV7-8 to TRBJ2-2; D uncertain. V dropped 0 bases and J dropped 7 bases, with 6 bases sitting between them. Per germline, CDR1 SGHVS and CDR2 FQNEAQ. The CDR3 has 13 residues. CDR3 sequence reads: CASSLAWDGELFF. The CDR3 nucleotides are TGTGCCAGCAGCTTAGCTTGGGACGGGGAGCTGTTTTTT.

Only a few counts were recorded for this clonotype. Here the CDR3 reads CSAQDRPSVNYGYTF. The CDR3 DNA follows: TGCAGTGCCCAGGACAGGCCCTCAGTTAACTATGGCTACACCTTC. The chain uses TRBV20-1 and TRBJ1-2, with 7 bases identical to TRBD1. With 6 bases clipped from V and 1 base from J, the junction kept 11 bases outside the gene matches. Looked up from germline, CDR1 is DFQATT and CDR2 is SNEGSKA (reference sequence). There are 15 residues in the CDR3.

This clonotype appeared many times. The chain uses TRBV28 and TRBJ2-5; 9 bases line up with TRBD2. Germline-derived CDR1 and CDR2 are MDHEN and SYDVKM. The CDR3 is 14 residues long. J was trimmed by 6 bases and V by 3 bases; bases with no gene match: 5. In nucleotides, the CDR3 is TGTGCCAGCAGTTTGTGGACTAGCGAGCAGACCCAGTACTTC. Encoded protein: CASSLWTSEQTQYF.

This clonotype occurred many times. The chain employs TRBV6-1 and TRBJ2-5, with TRBD1 identical over 11 bases. Germline trimming cut 7 bases from V and 0 bases from J; bases unmatched to any gene: 13. The CDR3 extends over 18 amino acids. The germline V gene encodes CDR1 MNHNS and CDR2 SASEGT. CDR3 nucleotide sequence: TGTGCCAGCACGGGAAACTTTGGACAGGGGGCTTACCAAGAGACCCAGTACTTC. Amino acid sequence: CASTGNFGQGAYQETQYF.

In its sample, this clonotype was seen many times. The V call is TRBV20-1, the J call TRBJ1-2; possibly TRBD1 for D (5 bases). CDR1 DFQATT and CDR2 SNEGSKA come from the germline V gene (reference sequence). V gave up 1 base and J gave up 0 bases, with 12 bases separating them. This CDR3 has 15 amino acids. The CDR3 DNA sequence: TGCAGTGCTAGAGGAGGGGTCGGAACTAACTATGGCTACACCTTC. Its translation is CSARGGVGTNYGYTF.

There are a few counts of this clonotype. The V and J genes are TRBV19 and TRBJ1-2; perhaps TRBD1 as D (6 bases). The CDR3 has 13 residues. Germline assignment: CDR1 LNHDA and CDR2 SQIVND (reference sequence). Trimming took 2 bases from V and 3 from J, leaving 7 bases between them. The CDR3 is CASSIRTDYGYTF. As DNA, the CDR3 is TGTGCCAGTAGTATAAGGACAGACTATGGCTACACCTTC.

The J gene is TRBJ1-1, the V gene TRBV6-5; D is uncertain. CDR3 length: 14 residues. The V gene's germline CDR1 is MNHEY and CDR2 SVGAGI. V was shortened by 3 bases and J by 3 bases, with 11 bases between the two germline ends. The CDR3 nucleotides are TGTGCCAGCAGTTATATCCCCAACTACACTGAAGCTTTCTTT. It translates to CASSYIPNYTEAFF.

The sample holds a few counts of this clonotype. The chain has TRBV7-2 and TRBJ2-1; 15 bases fit TRBD2. This CDR3 comprises 18 residues. The V and J ends lost 5 bases and 7 bases, in that order; junction bases with no gene match: 12. The germline V gene encodes CDR1 SGHTA and CDR2 FQGNSA. The CDR3 DNA reads as TGTGCCAGCAGCCCGGGACTAGCGGGAGGTCGGTATTATAATGAGCAGTTCTTC. Translated, it gives CASSPGLAGGRYYNEQFF.

A word on this clonotype: A single base is all that separates this from a far larger clone, so a read error is likely. The CDR3 DNA sequence: TGTGCCAGCAGTTTAACAGACAAGGATGCGGCAGATACGCAGTATTTT. Amino acids: CASSLTDKDAADTQYF. The chain has TRBV28 and TRBJ2-3; D call uncertain. CDR1 is MDHEN and CDR2 is SYDVKM in the germline V gene. With 2 bases removed from V and 4 bases from J, the gap between germline ends came to 16 bases. This CDR3 is 16 amino acids long.

This chain connects TRBV28 to TRBJ2-2; D may be TRBD1 (6 bases). The CDR3 sequence is 16 residues long. CDR1 MDHEN and CDR2 SYDVKM come from the germline V gene. Trimming shortened V by 5 bases and J by 1 base, and 14 bases separated the two germline ends. The CDR3 DNA follows: TGTGCCAGCAGTCCGCTGGACAGCCTGAACACCGGGGAGCTGTTTTTT. Protein sequence: CASSPLDSLNTGELFF. Full variable domain (outside the CDR3, taken from reference TRBV28 and TRBJ2-2): DVKVTQSSRYLVKRTGEKVFLECVQDMDHENMFWYRQDPGLGLRLIYFSYDVKMKEKGDIPEGYSVSREKKERFSLILESASTNQTSMYLCASSPLDSLNTGELFFGEGSRLTVL.

The chain is built from TRBV20-1 and TRBJ2-6, with 9 positions matching TRBD2. The CDR3 contains 18 residues. The V and J ends lost 5 bases and 0 bases, in that order; junction bases with no gene match: 11. Germline lookup yields CDR1 DFQATT and CDR2 SNEGSKA (reference sequence). The CDR3 DNA follows: TGCAGTGCTGGGGATTCGGGACTAGCAATCTCTGGGGCCAACGTCCTGACTTTC. This sequence encodes CSAGDSGLAISGANVLTF.

This clonotype was counted many times. V and J are TRBV18 and TRBJ2-7; 7 bases agree with TRBD2. The V segment lost 6 bases and the J segment 1 base; nucleotides outside the gene matches: 6. The germline gives CDR1 KGHSH, CDR2 LQKENI. The CDR3 runs to 14 residues. This chain's CDR3 is CASSLSGGSYEQYF. The CDR3 DNA reads TGTGCCAGCTCCCTCTCGGGGGGTTCCTACGAGCAGTACTTC.

This clonotype was seen repeatedly, ten times or more. This chain links TRBV11-2 with TRBJ1-4, with D possibly being TRBD1 (6 bases). The length of the CDR3 is 15 residues. In germline, CDR1 is SGHAT, CDR2 FQNNGV. Trimming cost V 5 bases and J 10 bases, with 20 bases left between them. This CDR3 reads CASSRRGLGFGKLFF. The CDR3 nucleotides are TGTGCCAGCAGCCGCAGGGGACTGGGGTTTGGAAAACTGTTTTTT.

This clonotype occurred a few times. A read error may account for a junction end that differs from germline. The V gene is TRBV2, the J gene TRBJ2-2, with D hard to call. CDR1 and CDR2 from the germline V gene are SNHLY and FYNNEI. The CDR3 totals 14 residues. The CDR3 sequence is CASSQYSRAGELFF. The CDR3 DNA is TGCGCCAGCAGCCAGTATAGTAGGGCCGGGGAGCTGTTTTTT. The full variable domain, its missing parts supplied by reference TRBV2 and TRBJ2-2, is EPEVTQTPSHQVTQMGQEVILRCVPISNHLYFYWYRQILGQKVEFLVSFYNNEISEKSEIFDDQFSVERPDGSNFTLKIRSTKLEDSAMYFCASSQYSRAGELFFGEGSRLTVL.

Comments on this clonotype: A much larger clone differs by one base, so this may be a read error. The chain combines TRBV14 with TRBJ2-1; TRBD1 might be the D (5 bases). Germline CDR1 SGHDN, CDR2 FVKESK. The CDR3 extends over 12 amino acids. CDR3 loop: CAISQGVNEQFF. CDR3 DNA: TGTGCCATCAGCCAAGGGGTCAATGAGCAGTTCTTC.

This clonotype was picked up a small number of times. The chain links TRBV6-1 to TRBJ2-2; 8 nucleotides line up with TRBD2. Germline trimming cut 4 bases from V and 6 bases from J; bases unmatched to any gene: 7. Germline CDR1 is MNHNS and CDR2 is SASEGT. CDR3 length: 15 residues. As DNA, the CDR3 is TGTGCCAGCAGTGGTAATAGCGGGGAGGCCGGGGAGCTGTTTTTT. Protein: CASSGNSGEAGELFF.